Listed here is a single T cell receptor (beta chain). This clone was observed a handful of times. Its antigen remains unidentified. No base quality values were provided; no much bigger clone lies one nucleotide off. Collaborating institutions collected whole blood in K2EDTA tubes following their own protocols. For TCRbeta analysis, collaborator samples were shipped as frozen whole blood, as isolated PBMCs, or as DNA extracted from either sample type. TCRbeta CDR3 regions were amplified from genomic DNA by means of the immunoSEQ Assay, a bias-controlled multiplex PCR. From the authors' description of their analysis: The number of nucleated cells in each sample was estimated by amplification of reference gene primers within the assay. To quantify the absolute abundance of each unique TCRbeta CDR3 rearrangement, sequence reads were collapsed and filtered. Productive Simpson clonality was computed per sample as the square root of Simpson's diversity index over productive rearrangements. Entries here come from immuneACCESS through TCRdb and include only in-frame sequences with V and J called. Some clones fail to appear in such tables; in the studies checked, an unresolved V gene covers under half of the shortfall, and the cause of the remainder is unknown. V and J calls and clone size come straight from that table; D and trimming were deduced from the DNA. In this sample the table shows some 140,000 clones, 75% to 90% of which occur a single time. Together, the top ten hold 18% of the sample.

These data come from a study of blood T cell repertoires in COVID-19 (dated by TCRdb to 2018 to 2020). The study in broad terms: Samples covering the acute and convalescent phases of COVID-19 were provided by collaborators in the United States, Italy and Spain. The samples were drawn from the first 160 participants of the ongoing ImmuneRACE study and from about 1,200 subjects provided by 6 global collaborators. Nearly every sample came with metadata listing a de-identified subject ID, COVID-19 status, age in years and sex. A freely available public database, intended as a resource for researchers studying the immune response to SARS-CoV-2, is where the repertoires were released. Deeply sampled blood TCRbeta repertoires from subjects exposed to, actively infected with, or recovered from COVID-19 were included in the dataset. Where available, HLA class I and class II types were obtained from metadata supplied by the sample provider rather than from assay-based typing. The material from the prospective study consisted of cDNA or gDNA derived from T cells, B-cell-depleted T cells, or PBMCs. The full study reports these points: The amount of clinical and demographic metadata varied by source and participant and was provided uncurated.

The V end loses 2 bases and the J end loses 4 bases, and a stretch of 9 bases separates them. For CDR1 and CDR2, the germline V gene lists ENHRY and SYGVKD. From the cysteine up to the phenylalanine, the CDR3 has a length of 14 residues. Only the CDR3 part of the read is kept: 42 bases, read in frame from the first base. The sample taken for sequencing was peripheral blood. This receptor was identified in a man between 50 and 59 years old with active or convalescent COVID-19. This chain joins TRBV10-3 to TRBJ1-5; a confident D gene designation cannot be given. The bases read TGTGCCATCAGTGAGATTGGAGGGAATCAGCCCCAGCATTTT. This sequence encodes CAISEIGGNQPQHF.